The 23 T cell receptor beta chains given below trace back to one sample, sequenced in a study of blood T cell repertoires in COVID-19. Sequencing used immunoSEQ multiplex PCR; TCRdb keeps in-frame clones, though not all of them. The sample records about 150,000 clones, about nine tenths being singletons. The sample was peripheral blood. These receptors were collected from an elderly man with acute or convalescent COVID-19.

Only one count was recorded for this clone. This rearrangement joins TRBV7-9 to TRBJ2-1, with D unclear. Germline-derived CDR1 and CDR2 are SEHNR and FQNEAQ (reference sequence). The CDR3 has 13 residues. The V and J ends lost 1 base and 4 bases respectively, with 5 bases between them. CDR3 loop: CASSLDLYNEQFF. In nucleotides, the CDR3 is TGTGCCAGCAGCTTAGATCTTTACAATGAGCAGTTCTTC.

The chain uses TRBV5-1 and TRBJ2-5; D not resolved. CDR1 and CDR2 from the germline V gene are SGHRS and YFSETQ. There are 13 residues in the CDR3. V lost 2 bases and J lost 2, with 7 bases in between. The CDR3 coding sequence is TGCGCCAGCAGCTTCGAGGTGCAAGAGACCCAGTACTTC. Translation gives CASSFEVQETQYF. The variable domain in full, with the rest retrieved from reference TRBV5-1 and TRBJ2-5, is KAGVTQTPRYLIKTRGQQVTLSCSPISGHRSVSWYQQTPGQGLQFLFEYFSETQRNKGNFPGRFSGRQFSNSRSEMNVSTLELGDSALYLCASSFEVQETQYFGPGTRLLVL.

The chain joins TRBV3-1 (or the pseudogene TRBV3-2) to TRBJ1-4, with D perhaps TRBD1 (6 bases). The CDR3 runs to 13 residues. Trimming cost V 1 base and J 7 bases, with 7 bases left between them. The germline gives CDR1 LGHDT, CDR2 YNNKEL (reference sequence). The CDR3 loop is CASSQVGGEKLFF. CDR3 DNA sequence: TGTGCCAGCAGCCAAGTAGGGGGTGAAAAACTGTTTTTT.

The CDR3 nucleotides are TGTGCCAGCAGTCCCCGGGACAGGGTTCTTGTCTGGGAGCAGTTCTTC. It is translated as CASSPRDRVLVWEQFF. The chain is built from TRBV27 and TRBJ2-1; 9 bases fit TRBD1. Trimming cost V 5 bases and J 10 bases; bases outside gene matches: 15. Germline V lookup: CDR1 MNHEY, CDR2 SMNVEV (reference sequence). This CDR3 has 16 residues.

The chain is built from TRBV5-6 and TRBJ2-3; a possible D gene is TRBD2 (7 bases). Germline V gene lookup returns CDR1 SGHDT and CDR2 YYEEEE. This CDR3 contains 19 residues. V dropped 4 bases and J dropped 2 bases, with 26 bases sitting between them. The CDR3 sequence is CASSQDLYRGAKNTDTQYF. CDR3 DNA sequence: TGTGCCAGCAGCCAGGACCTCTACCGGGGGGCGAAAAACACAGATACGCAGTATTTT.

This clone turned up a few times. V usage is TRBV4-2 and J usage is TRBJ2-7, with D possibly matching TRBD1 (6 bases). V was trimmed by 0 bases and J by 3 bases, leaving 9 bases between them. CDR1 and CDR2 from the germline V gene are LGHNA and YNFKEQ. The CDR3 loop spans 14 amino acids. CDR3 protein: CASSQDRGHYEQYF. In DNA form, the CDR3 reads TGTGCCAGCAGCCAAGACAGGGGCCACTACGAGCAGTACTTC.

The V gene is TRBV27, the J gene TRBJ2-5, with 7 bases matching TRBD1. The CDR3 is 16 amino acids. V dropped 6 bases and J dropped 6; count of bases not matched to a gene: 16. Germline CDR1 is MNHEY and CDR2 is SMNVEV (reference sequence). CDR3 loop: CASRTQWGTVGKTQYF. The CDR3 DNA reads TGTGCCAGCAGGACCCAGTGGGGGACAGTGGGAAAGACCCAGTACTTC.

In this sample, this clone turned up once. The chain uses TRBV6-5 and TRBJ1-1, with a weak D call TRBD1 (5 bases). V was cut by 6 bases and J by 3 bases, with 8 bases left in between. This CDR3 is 12 amino acids long. Germline assignment: CDR1 MNHEY and CDR2 SVGAGI. The chain's CDR3 is CASRGLYTEAFF. The CDR3 bases are TGTGCCAGCAGGGGGCTTTACACTGAAGCTTTCTTT.

This clone is a singleton in its sample. This chain connects TRBV19 to TRBJ1-2, with D hard to call. The V gene lost 5 bases and the J gene lost 3 bases, with 16 bases spanning the gap. CDR1 LNHDA and CDR2 SQIVND come from the germline V gene (reference sequence). This CDR3 is built from 15 residues. The CDR3 is CASSPQVSLYYGYTF. DNA of the CDR3: TGTGCCAGTAGTCCTCAGGTATCCCTTTACTATGGCTACACCTTC.

CDR3 DNA: TGTGCCAGCAGTGAACAGGGGAACTACGAAAAACTGTTTTTT. This codes for CASSEQGNYEKLFF. This chain joins TRBV6-1 and TRBJ1-4; D is perhaps TRBD1 (6 bases). Trimming stripped 2 bases from V and 8 bases from J, with 12 bases between. The CDR3 has 14 amino acids. The germline V gene encodes CDR1 MNHNS and CDR2 SASEGT.

The chain carries TRBV4-1 and TRBJ2-7; 11 bases match TRBD2. This CDR3 contains 15 residues. Per germline, CDR1 MGHRA and CDR2 YSYEKL. The junction had 0 bases not matched to a gene; V was cut back by 1 base and J by 1 base. The CDR3 sequence: CASSQGLAGSYEQYF. The CDR3 coding sequence is TGCGCCAGCAGCCAAGGACTAGCGGGGTCCTACGAGCAGTACTTC.

This clone has more than one count but fewer than ten. The chain recombines TRBV28 with TRBJ2-3; D is ambiguous. Looked up from germline, CDR1 is MDHEN and CDR2 is SYDVKM. The ends were cut back, 2 bases at V and 0 bases at J, with 12 bases in the middle. The CDR3 extends over 16 amino acids. DNA for the CDR3: TGTGCCAGCAGTTTAGGATATACTACTAGCACAGATACGCAGTATTTT. This translates into CASSLGYTTSTDTQYF.

This clone came up a few times. The rearrangement links TRBV4-1 to TRBJ1-1; 10 nucleotides line up with TRBD1. V lost 1 base, J lost 5 bases, and 7 bases stayed unmatched. The CDR3 is 16 residues long. Germline values: CDR1 MGHRA, CDR2 YSYEKL. The CDR3 region is CASSQGKGTGVTEAFF. Written as DNA, the CDR3 is TGCGCCAGCAGCCAAGGAAAGGGGACAGGGGTGACTGAAGCTTTCTTT.

The chain joins TRBV15 to TRBJ1-4; 10 bases agree with TRBD1. CDR3 length equals 14 residues. V was clipped by 1 base and J by 9 bases; unmatched bases: 2. From germline, CDR1 is LNHNV and CDR2 YYDKDF (reference sequence). The CDR3 nucleotides read TGTGCCACCAGCAGAGGACAGGGGGCGAAAAAACTGTTTTTT. It translates to CATSRGQGAKKLFF.

The rearrangement uses TRBV19 and TRBJ1-5, with TRBD1 matching over 9 bases. The CDR3 loop spans 15 amino acids. Germline CDR1 and CDR2: LNHDA and SQIVND (reference sequence). The trim removed 7 bases at V and 1 base at J, leaving 5 bases unmatched. The CDR3 bases are TGTGCCAGTACTGACGGGACAGGGAGCAATCAGCCCCAGCATTTT. Its translation: CASTDGTGSNQPQHF.

The chain combines TRBV5-5 with TRBJ1-3; 7 nucleotides align to TRBD1. After removal of 4 bases from V and 0 bases from J, the junction contained 4 bases not matched to a gene. The CDR3 runs 15 residues. From germline, CDR1 is SGHKS and CDR2 YYEKEE (reference sequence). CDR3: CASSEWDSSGNTIYF. CDR3 bases: TGTGCCAGCAGCGAATGGGACAGCTCTGGAAACACCATATATTTT. Using reference TRBV5-5 and TRBJ1-3 for the parts outside the CDR3, the full variable domain is DAGVTQSPTHLIKTRGQQVTLRCSPISGHKSVSWYQQVLGQGPQFIFQYYEKEERGRGNFPDRFSARQFPNYSSELNVNALLLGDSALYLCASSEWDSSGNTIYFGEGSWLTVV.

This chain links TRBV6-5 with TRBJ1-5; a possible D gene is TRBD1 (5 bases). The CDR3 contains 14 residues. Per the germline V gene, CDR1 is MNHEY and CDR2 is SVGAGI. V was shortened by 7 bases and J by 3 bases, with 13 bases between the two germline ends. The CDR3 here is CASKSGGHNQPQHF. The CDR3 DNA reads as TGTGCCAGCAAATCGGGGGGTCACAATCAGCCCCAGCATTTT.

The rearrangement joins TRBV24-1 to TRBJ2-7; 7 bases match TRBD2. Germline loops: CDR1 KGHDR, CDR2 SFDVKD. This CDR3 comprises 15 residues. V shed 3 bases, J shed 2 bases, and the junction held 6 bases outside the gene matches. CDR3 DNA: TGTGCCACCAGTGATGGAGCGGGACCCCCCTACGAGCAGTACTTC. It encodes CATSDGAGPPYEQYF.

The chain is built from TRBV19 and TRBJ2-5; 7 bases map to TRBD2. V shed 5 bases, J shed 0 bases, and the junction held 6 bases outside the gene matches. CDR1 LNHDA and CDR2 SQIVND come from the germline V gene (reference sequence). The CDR3 runs 15 residues. The CDR3 DNA reads as TGTGCCAGTAGTCCGCTAGCGGCGTACCAAGAGACCCAGTACTTC. It codes for CASSPLAAYQETQYF.

The chain links TRBV13 to TRBJ2-1; 11 bases are shared with TRBD2. The CDR3 sequence is 15 residues long. Germline CDR1 and CDR2: PRHDT and FYEKMQ (reference sequence). V lost 5 bases to trimming and J lost 8 bases; unmatched junction nucleotides: 8. The CDR3 loop is CASSHSGRAVHEQFF. CDR3 sequence (DNA): TGTGCCAGCAGCCATAGCGGGAGGGCCGTCCATGAGCAGTTCTTC. The variable domain in full, with the rest retrieved from reference TRBV13 and TRBJ2-1, is AAGVIQSPRHLIKEKRETATLKCYPIPRHDTVYWYQQGPGQDPQFLISFYEKMQSDKGSIPDRFSAQQFSDYHSELNMSSLELGDSALYFCASSHSGRAVHEQFFGPGTRLTVL.

This clone appeared once. V usage is TRBV11-2 and J usage is TRBJ2-1; D may be TRBD2 (5 bases). This CDR3 spans 15 amino acids. CDR1 is SGHAT and CDR2 is FQNNGV in the germline V gene. The V gene lost 5 bases and the J gene lost 6 bases, with 17 bases spanning the gap. This CDR3 reads CASSRTRDFTNEQFF. The CDR3 DNA follows: TGTGCCAGCAGCAGGACCCGGGATTTCACCAATGAGCAGTTCTTC.

V and J are TRBV7-9 and TRBJ2-3; 11 bases agree with TRBD2. Germline assignment: CDR1 SEHNR and CDR2 FQNEAQ (reference sequence). The CDR3 sequence is 16 residues long. V gave up 0 bases and J gave up 3 bases; unmatched junction bases: 2. CDR3: CASSLAGTSGTDTQYF. CDR3 coding DNA: TGTGCCAGCAGCTTAGCGGGGACTAGCGGTACAGATACGCAGTATTTT.

The chain joins TRBV11-2 to TRBJ1-4, with a possible D match to TRBD1 (5 bases). Trimming took off 0 bases at V and 6 bases at J, with 14 bases between the two ends. CDR1 and CDR2 from the germline V gene are SGHAT and FQNNGV. This CDR3 spans 16 amino acids. CDR3 nucleotides: TGTGCCAGCAGCTTAGATCCCACAGGACCCTATGAAAAACTGTTTTTT. Its protein product is CASSLDPTGPYEKLFF.